The rows below give T cell receptor beta chains drawn from one sample of a study of T cells in Graves' hyperthyroidism and ophthalmopathy. MiXCR, run by TCRdb on the multiplex PCR reads, gives a single entry per CDR3 protein. The sample contains 550,000 to 700,000 distinct CDR3 sequences, more than 45% of which appear only once. What was sequenced was peripheral blood or thyroid tissue (not recorded which). Receptors were obtained from an adult woman with Graves' disease, either hyperthyroidism or ophthalmopathy (not recorded which). The conserved cysteine and the conserved F or W are not part of the CDR3 here.

v_gene: TRBV6-5; j_gene: TRBJ2-5; CDR3aa: ASGGEETQY
v_gene: TRBV9; j_gene: TRBJ2-7; CDR3aa: ASSPSGSEYEQY
v_gene: TRBV5-1; j_gene: TRBJ2-2; CDR3aa: ASSSTPGTGELF
v_gene: TRBV24-1; j_gene: TRBJ2-5; CDR3aa: ATSGGQQETQY
v_gene: TRBV20-1; j_gene: TRBJ1-1; CDR3aa: SGKDFPNTEAF
v_gene: TRBV20-1; j_gene: TRBJ1-1; CDR3aa: LGENTEAF
v_gene: TRBV7-9; j_gene: TRBJ1-5; CDR3aa: ASRVGNQPQH
v_gene: TRBV20-1; j_gene: TRBJ1-1; CDR3aa: SAWVNSQAF
v_gene: TRBV5-1; j_gene: TRBJ1-2; CDR3aa: ASSSFRGASGYT
v_gene: TRBV11-2; j_gene: TRBJ2-5; CDR3aa: ASSLGRGRMETQY
v_gene: TRBV20-1; j_gene: TRBJ1-6; CDR3aa: SAVIQFRGSPLH
v_gene: TRBV7-2; j_gene: TRBJ2-7; CDR3aa: ASSLGKYEQY
v_gene: TRBV28; j_gene: TRBJ2-7; CDR3aa: ASSFGTSTYEQY
v_gene: TRBV2; j_gene: TRBJ2-5; CDR3aa: ASSVQGTAKETQY
v_gene: TRBV29-1; j_gene: TRBJ2-5; CDR3aa: SASLGQGVPETQY
v_gene: TRBV15; j_gene: TRBJ1-5; CDR3aa: ATSRDGLGPQH
v_gene: TRBV5-1; j_gene: TRBJ1-2; CDR3aa: ASSLGHSYGYT
v_gene: TRBV28; j_gene: TRBJ2-6; CDR3aa: ASSSEVAGANVLT
v_gene: TRBV11-1; j_gene: TRBJ2-7; CDR3aa: ASSLGLAGDAYEQY
v_gene: TRBV20-1; j_gene: TRBJ2-5; CDR3aa: SAKRTVKETQY
v_gene: TRBV29-1; j_gene: TRBJ1-1; CDR3aa: SVPLLTNTEAS
v_gene: TRBV29-1; j_gene: TRBJ2-7; CDR3aa: SVRNIPYEQY
v_gene: TRBV5-1; j_gene: TRBJ1-5; CDR3aa: ASSPGYSNQPQH
v_gene: TRBV7-6; j_gene: TRBJ2-2; CDR3aa: ASSLAGVRTGELF
v_gene: TRBV7-2; j_gene: TRBJ1-5; CDR3aa: ASSLGAGAEH
v_gene: TRBV20-1; j_gene: TRBJ2-7; CDR3aa: SAITSGRVYEQY
v_gene: TRBV10-3; j_gene: TRBJ2-5; CDR3aa: AARGEQETQY
v_gene: TRBV7-2; j_gene: TRBJ2-7; CDR3aa: ASSGGLAGEGEQY
v_gene: TRBV7-8; j_gene: TRBJ2-6; CDR3aa: ASWRTGSGANVLT
v_gene: TRBV20-1; j_gene: TRBJ1-2; CDR3aa: SASPPGGGNGYT
v_gene: TRBV20-1; j_gene: TRBJ1-1; CDR3aa: SARDPGGTRDTEAF
v_gene: TRBV10-3; j_gene: TRBJ2-3; CDR3aa: AISEADKQGADTQY
v_gene: TRBV20-1; j_gene: TRBJ2-2; CDR3aa: SARDEGRVGDTGELF
v_gene: TRBV7-3; j_gene: TRBJ2-5; CDR3aa: ASSLMAGVRETQY
v_gene: TRBV20-1; j_gene: TRBJ1-1; CDR3aa: SIGGLEAF
v_gene: TRBV11-2; j_gene: TRBJ2-3; CDR3aa: ASYKEGSSGTNTQY
v_gene: TRBV2; j_gene: TRBJ1-1; CDR3aa: ASSGTGGAVNTEAF
v_gene: TRBV15; j_gene: TRBJ2-6; CDR3aa: ATSRAGGLREA
v_gene: TRBV7-9; j_gene: TRBJ2-7; CDR3aa: ASSRPLTGAYEQY
v_gene: TRBV25-1; j_gene: TRBJ2-7; CDR3aa: ACSVKGGASYEQY
v_gene: TRBV7-2; j_gene: TRBJ2-7; CDR3aa: ASSLSGPGTGELY
v_gene: TRBV7-9; j_gene: TRBJ2-1; CDR3aa: ASSYLRDMNTEQF
v_gene: TRBV7-8; j_gene: TRBJ2-5; CDR3aa: ASSFSGLALETQY
v_gene: TRBV11-2; j_gene: TRBJ2-2; CDR3aa: ASSIGGSQTGELF
v_gene: TRBV6-5; j_gene: TRBJ1-2; CDR3aa: ASSYGTVYGYT
v_gene: TRBV10-3; j_gene: TRBJ2-6; CDR3aa: AISESGLSGANVLT
v_gene: TRBV7-7; j_gene: TRBJ1-1; CDR3aa: ASSLGWGHTEAF
v_gene: TRBV9; j_gene: TRBJ2-7; CDR3aa: ASSPRPTVYEQY
v_gene: TRBV9; j_gene: TRBJ1-1; CDR3aa: ASSPVEFSTEAF
v_gene: TRBV6-1; j_gene: TRBJ2-7; CDR3aa: ASTEGPEQY
v_gene: TRBV20-1; j_gene: TRBJ1-5; CDR3aa: SSDRNNQPQH
v_gene: TRBV29-1; j_gene: TRBJ2-1; CDR3aa: SVDKGGNNEQF
v_gene: TRBV29-1; j_gene: TRBJ2-2; CDR3aa: SASRGQNTGELF
v_gene: TRBV9; j_gene: TRBJ1-6; CDR3aa: ASSPAWSINSPLH
v_gene: TRBV20-1; j_gene: TRBJ2-7; CDR3aa: SAQTALNSYEQY
v_gene: TRBV29-1; j_gene: TRBJ1-6; CDR3aa: SATQGYNSPLH
v_gene: TRBV11-2; j_gene: TRBJ1-6; CDR3aa: ASSQGGRKKSPLH
v_gene: TRBV9; j_gene: TRBJ2-7; CDR3aa: ASSGSRDWEQY
v_gene: TRBV9; j_gene: TRBJ1-2; CDR3aa: ASSAAGREHGYT
v_gene: TRBV6-5; j_gene: .; CDR3aa: ASSPGAGTETQY